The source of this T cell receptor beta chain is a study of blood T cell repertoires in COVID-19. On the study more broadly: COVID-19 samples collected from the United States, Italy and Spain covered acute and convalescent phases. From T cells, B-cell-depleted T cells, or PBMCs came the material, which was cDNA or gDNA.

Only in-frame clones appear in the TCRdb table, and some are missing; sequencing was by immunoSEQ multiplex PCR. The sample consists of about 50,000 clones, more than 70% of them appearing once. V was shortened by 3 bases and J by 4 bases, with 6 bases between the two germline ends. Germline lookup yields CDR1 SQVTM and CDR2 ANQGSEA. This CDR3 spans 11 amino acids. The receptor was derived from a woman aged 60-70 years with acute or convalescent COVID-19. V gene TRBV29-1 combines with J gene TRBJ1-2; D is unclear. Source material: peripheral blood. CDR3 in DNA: TGCAGCGTTGATGGCACCTATGGCTACACCTTC. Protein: CSVDGTYGYTF.